The 20 T cell receptor beta chains given below trace back to one sample, sequenced in a study of blood T cell repertoires in COVID-19. Method: immunoSEQ multiplex PCR; TCRdb's copy keeps in-frame clones and lacks some. The table has about 120,000 clones, around 90% seen once; the top ten hold 3.8%. Sequences were obtained from peripheral blood. These receptor sequences come from a woman in her fifties or sixties with COVID-19, enrolled during active disease.

The gene calls are TRBV6-6 and TRBJ2-5; 9 bases align to TRBD2. This CDR3 is built from 15 residues. The V gene end was trimmed by 2 bases and the J gene end by 4 bases; junction bases not matched to a gene: 5. Germline V lookup: CDR1 MNHNY, CDR2 SVGAGI (reference sequence). Here the CDR3 DNA reads TGTGCCAGCAGTTACGAGGCGGGGGGGGGAGAGACCCAGTACTTC. This codes for CASSYEAGGGETQYF.

The chain couples TRBV5-6 to TRBJ2-3, with a weak D call TRBD1 (6 bases). The CDR3 length is 15 residues. Germline loops: CDR1 SGHDT, CDR2 YYEEEE. V was cut by 6 bases and J by 5 bases, with 19 bases left in between. The CDR3 sequence: CASIRDTGYGDTQYF. The DNA of the CDR3 is TGTGCCAGCATCAGGGACACGGGATATGGAGATACGCAGTATTTT.

This clone showed up just once. The V gene is TRBV20-1, the J gene TRBJ1-4; possible D gene TRBD1, 6 bases. This CDR3 is 15 amino acids long. CDR1 is DFQATT, CDR2 SNEGSKA, per germline (reference sequence). V was trimmed by 3 bases and J by 7 bases, leaving 18 bases between them. CDR3 DNA sequence: TGCAGTGCTAGTAAAATGCAGGGGTCACCTGAAAAACTGTTTTTT. This encodes CSASKMQGSPEKLFF.

The chain joins TRBV5-1 to TRBJ2-1; the D gene is possibly TRBD1 (6 bases). CDR1 and CDR2 (germline): SGHRS, YFSETQ. The length of the CDR3 is 13 residues. V gave up 2 bases and J gave up 6 bases, with 9 bases separating them. The CDR3 is CASSFGQPNEQFF. In DNA, the CDR3 is TGCGCCAGCAGCTTCGGACAGCCCAATGAGCAGTTCTTC.

This clone was picked up one time. This chain links TRBV4-2 with TRBJ1-1; D is unclear. Trimming took off 0 bases at V and 0 bases at J, with 11 bases between the two ends. CDR1 and CDR2 (germline): LGHNA, YNFKEQ. This CDR3 spans 16 amino acids. DNA for the CDR3: TGTGCCAGCAGCCAAGAAACGTACACAATGAACACTGAAGCTTTCTTT. Protein sequence: CASSQETYTMNTEAFF.

With regard to this clone: Relative to the germline gene, one junction end is altered; a read error may explain this. CDR3 residues: CASSSGGPAYGQYF. The CDR3 region has the DNA TGTGCCAGCAGCTCTGGAGGACCAGCGTACGGGCAGTACTTC. The chain links TRBV7-9 to TRBJ2-7, with D perhaps TRBD2 (5 bases). Germline assignment: CDR1 SEHNR and CDR2 FQNEAQ (reference sequence). This CDR3 region has 14 residues.

The rearrangement joins TRBV25-1 to TRBJ1-6; 11 bases map to TRBD1. V gave up 3 bases and J gave up 4 bases; unmatched junction bases: 2. The germline CDR1 and CDR2 sequences are MGHDK and SYGVNS. The CDR3 totals 16 residues. The CDR3 reads CASSDGTGGYNSPLHF. CDR3 DNA sequence: TGTGCCAGCAGTGACGGGACAGGGGGGTATAATTCACCCCTCCACTTT.

The rearrangement links TRBV20-1 to TRBJ1-5, with D possibly TRBD1 on 5 matching bases. V gave up 3 bases and J gave up 5 bases, with 17 bases separating them. The CDR3 is 15 amino acids. The V gene's germline CDR1 is DFQATT and CDR2 SNEGSKA (reference sequence). The CDR3 is CSASVSRGGDQPQHF. As DNA, the CDR3 is TGCAGTGCTAGTGTTTCTCGGGGAGGGGATCAGCCCCAGCATTTT.

The rearrangement joins TRBV3-1 (or the pseudogene TRBV3-2) to TRBJ2-7; D remains ambiguous. This CDR3 contains 13 residues. Germline V lookup: CDR1 LGHDT, CDR2 YNNKEL (reference sequence). V lost 0 bases to trimming and J lost 2 bases, with 5 bases between them. As DNA, the CDR3 is TGTGCCAGCAGCCAAGATCGGGCCTACGAGCAGTACTTC. Amino acid sequence: CASSQDRAYEQYF.

The chain has TRBV6-1 and TRBJ1-3; unclear D gene. V was shortened by 3 bases and J by 2 bases, with 8 bases between the two germline ends. The CDR3 length is 14 residues. The germline V gene has CDR1 MNHNS and CDR2 SASEGT. Here the CDR3 DNA reads TGTGCCAGCAGTGACCTACCGGCTGGAAACACCATATATTTT. This encodes CASSDLPAGNTIYF.

The genes are TRBV9 and TRBJ2-1, with 10 nucleotides matching TRBD2. V lost 5 bases to trimming and J lost 3 bases; unmatched junction nucleotides: 8. Per germline, CDR1 SGDLS and CDR2 YYNGEE. The CDR3 spans 16 residues. The CDR3: CASSHGASGGYNEQFF. CDR3 DNA sequence: TGTGCCAGCAGTCACGGGGCTAGCGGGGGCTACAATGAGCAGTTCTTC.

CDR3 nucleotides: TGCGCCAGCAGCTTCCAGGGGGCACAGGGTGAAAAACTGTTTTTT. Protein sequence: CASSFQGAQGEKLFF. This chain links TRBV5-1 with TRBJ1-4, with 8 bases lining up with TRBD1. This CDR3 is 15 amino acids long. J gave up 7 bases and V 2 bases, and 7 bases lay outside the gene matches. The germline V gene encodes CDR1 SGHRS and CDR2 YFSETQ.

This chain joins TRBV27 and TRBJ2-2, with D possibly matching TRBD2 (6 bases). The germline V and J ends were trimmed by 4 bases and 0 bases, with 9 bases remaining between them. The CDR3 loop spans 15 amino acids. Germline CDR1 and CDR2: MNHEY and SMNVEV (reference sequence). The CDR3 coding sequence is TGTGCCAGCAGTTATGCGGGGTCGAACACCGGGGAGCTGTTTTTT. Translating it yields CASSYAGSNTGELFF.

The genes are TRBV7-2 and TRBJ1-1; 7 bases line up with TRBD1. J gave up 5 bases and V 5 bases, and 8 bases lay outside the gene matches. The CDR3 extends over 14 amino acids. Germline CDR1 and CDR2: SGHTA and FQGNSA. DNA for the CDR3: TGTGCCAGCAGCGCAGGACAGGCGGAAACTGAAGCTTTCTTT. Its translation: CASSAGQAETEAFF.

The chain recombines TRBV6-5 with TRBJ2-2; 10 nucleotides agree with TRBD1. Losses at the gene ends were 5 bases for V and 9 bases for J; bases not matched to a gene: 6. Looked up from germline, CDR1 is MNHEY and CDR2 is SVGAGI. The CDR3 loop spans 14 amino acids. The CDR3 region is CASSRGQGVRELFF. CDR3 sequence (DNA): TGTGCCAGCAGTCGTGGACAGGGGGTACGGGAGCTGTTTTTT.

This chain links TRBV7-2 with TRBJ2-5; D unresolved. Between the trimmed V and J ends, which lost 5 bases and 3 bases, there was a span of 10 bases. Germline V gene lookup returns CDR1 SGHTA and CDR2 FQGNSA. The CDR3 covers 13 residues. The CDR3 here is CASSQHGEETQYF. For the CDR3, the DNA is TGTGCCAGCAGCCAACATGGAGAAGAGACCCAGTACTTC.

The V and J genes are TRBV29-1 and TRBJ1-1; possible D gene TRBD1, 5 bases. V was clipped by 2 bases and J by 1 base, with 8 bases between them. Germline V gene lookup returns CDR1 SQVTM and CDR2 ANQGSEA. The CDR3 sequence is 13 residues long. CDR3 sequence reads: CSVEMGQNTEAFF. DNA for the CDR3: TGCAGCGTTGAAATGGGGCAGAACACTGAAGCTTTCTTT.

The CDR3 DNA reads TGTGCCAGCAGCGTAGTTCAGGGAGGCGAGCAGTACTTC. Translating gives CASSVVQGGEQYF. The V call is TRBV9, the J call TRBJ2-7, with D perhaps TRBD2 (6 bases). The ends were cut back, 0 bases at V and 6 bases at J, with 10 bases in the middle. CDR1 SGDLS and CDR2 YYNGEE come from the germline V gene. CDR3 length: 13 amino acids.

The chain joins TRBV5-8 to TRBJ1-4; 9 nucleotides match TRBD1. V lost 5 bases, J lost 8 bases, and 7 bases stayed unmatched. CDR1 and CDR2 (germline): SGHTS, YDEGEE. This CDR3 spans 14 amino acids. The DNA of the CDR3 is TGTGCCAGCAGTAGTGGGACAGGGCGCGAAAAACTGTTTTTT. Its translation is CASSSGTGREKLFF.

This chain links TRBV3-1 (or the pseudogene TRBV3-2) with TRBJ2-7, with 10 bases matching TRBD1. CDR3 length: 15 amino acids. V shed 1 base, J shed 3 bases, and the junction held 3 bases outside the gene matches. Germline-derived CDR1 and CDR2 are LGHDT and YNNKEL (reference sequence). CDR3 DNA: TGTGCCAGCAGCCAAGTTTGGACAGGGGGCTACGAGCAGTACTTC. It encodes CASSQVWTGGYEQYF.